Listed below are T cell receptor beta chains from one sample, sequenced in a study of identical twins' blood T cells. MiXCR, applied by TCRdb to the 5' RACE reads, yields one record per CDR3 protein. In the table there are hundreds of thousands of distinct CDR3 sequences, roughly 28% of which are singletons. Sequencing used PBMCs. Receptor source: a woman aged 18 to 55 in good health. The CDR3 runs from the conserved cysteine through the conserved F or W. The D gene is left open where the match is weak. Part of the rows lack a size; the others show once, few, many or a class for expanded clones.

CDR3 protein,CDR3 DNA,V gene,clone size,J gene,CDR3 length,D gene
CASSLGGFGDTEAFF,TGTGCCAGCAGCTTAGGAGGGTTCGGTGACACTGAAGCTTTCTTT,TRBV7-2,few,TRBJ1-1,15,.
CASSVAGIRGELFF,TGTGCCAGCAGCGTAGCCGGGATTCGCGGGGAGCTGTTTTTT,TRBV9,.,TRBJ2-2,14,.
CASSFPRGTPSYGYTF,TGTGCCAGCAGCTTCCCTAGGGGGACCCCTTCCTATGGCTACACCTTC,TRBV7-9,.,TRBJ1-2,16,.
CSALDRGLNYGYTF,TGCAGTGCTCTTGACAGGGGACTTAACTATGGCTACACCTTC,TRBV20-1,many,TRBJ1-2,14,TRBD1
CASRRRDRGDFSQHF,TGTGCCAGCAGGCGACGGGACAGGGGCGATTTTTCCCAGCATTTT,TRBV6-5,.,TRBJ1-5,15,TRBD1
CASSLAAARPNEQFF,TGTGCCAGCAGTTTGGCGGCGGCCAGGCCCAATGAGCAGTTCTTC,TRBV28,few,TRBJ2-1,15,.
CASSNKTGTEAFF,TGTGCCAGCAGCAATAAGACAGGCACTGAAGCTTTCTTT,TRBV21-1,few,TRBJ1-1,13,.
CASSTGVNTEAFF,TGTGCCAGTAGTACAGGGGTGAACACTGAAGCTTTCTTT,TRBV19,.,TRBJ1-1,13,.
CASSYGQKNEAFF,TGCGCCAGCAGCTACGGACAGAAAAATGAAGCTTTCTTT,TRBV5-1,few,TRBJ1-1,13,.
CVQFQASYSNQPQHF,TGTGTCCAGTTTCAAGCCTCATACAGCAATCAGCCCCAGCATTTT,TRBV15,.,TRBJ1-5,15,.
CAIRTGQEPYGYTF,TGTGCCATCAGAACGGGACAGGAACCCTATGGCTACACCTTC,TRBV10-3,.,TRBJ1-2,14,TRBD1
CASSLFSGGDNEQLF,TGTGCCAGCAGTTTATTTAGCGGGGGGGACAATGAGCAGCTCTTC,TRBV12-3/TRBV12-4,.,TRBJ2-1,15,TRBD2
CSVLGSLGYTF,TGCAGCGTTCTCGGGTCGCTTGGCTACACCTTC,TRBV29-1,few,TRBJ1-2,11,.
CASVLGPTGYGYTF,TGTGCCTCCGTATTGGGGCCCACGGGTTATGGCTACACCTTC,TRBV30,.,TRBJ1-2,14,.
CASSLGSASGGAVAKNIQYF,TGTGCCAGCAGCTTAGGGTCGGCCTCGGGCGGCGCGGTAGCCAAAAACATTCAGTACTTC,TRBV11-2,.,TRBJ2-4,20,.
CSAQAPDTQYF,TGCAGTGCTCAAGCCCCAGATACGCAGTATTTT,TRBV20-1,.,TRBJ2-3,11,.
CASNGADTQYF,TGTGCCTCAAACGGGGCAGATACGCAGTATTTT,TRBV10-3,few,TRBJ2-3,11,.
CSAAGQTNTGELFF,TGCAGCGCTGCGGGACAAACGAACACCGGGGAGCTGTTTTTT,TRBV29-1,.,TRBJ2-2,14,.
CSARDTSGYTF,TGCAGTGCTAGAGACACCTCGGGCTACACCTTC,TRBV20-1,.,TRBJ1-2,11,.
CASHGDTDTQYF,TGTGCCAGTCACGGAGACACAGATACGCAGTATTTT,TRBV10-3,few,TRBJ2-3,12,.
CSCDSTEELFF,TGCAGCTGCGACAGCACCGAGGAGCTGTTTTTT,TRBV29-1,.,TRBJ2-2,11,.
CATKGGTYEQYF,TGTGCCACGAAAGGGGGGACCTACGAGCAGTACTTC,TRBV6-6,.,TRBJ2-7,12,.
CASSSGSRTVLKPLHF,TGTGCCAGCAGCTCTGGATCCAGGACAGTCCTAAAACCCCTCCACTTT,TRBV5-6,.,TRBJ1-6,16,.
CASIDTDLNTGELFF,TGTGCCAGCATTGACACCGATCTGAACACCGGGGAGCTGTTTTTT,TRBV7-9,.,TRBJ2-2,15,.
CASSRGHYGYTF,TGCGCCAGCAGCCGGGGACACTATGGCTACACCTTC,TRBV5-1,.,TRBJ1-2,12,.
CASSIAQGTQPQHF,TGTGCCAGTAGTATCGCCCAGGGTACCCAGCCCCAGCATTTT,TRBV19,.,TRBJ1-5,14,.
CSAHRGWGNQPQHF,TGCAGTGCTCATCGGGGATGGGGCAATCAGCCCCAGCATTTT,TRBV20-1,.,TRBJ1-5,14,.
CASSTRYSYNEQFF,TGTGCCAGTAGTACTAGATACTCCTACAATGAGCAGTTCTTC,TRBV19,.,TRBJ2-1,14,.
CSVAGGRNEKLFF,TGCAGCGTAGCAGGGGGAAGAAATGAAAAACTGTTTTTT,TRBV29-1,few,TRBJ1-4,13,TRBD1
CASSFGQGLNTEAFF,TGTGCCAGCAGCTTTGGCCAGGGCTTAAACACTGAAGCTTTCTTT,TRBV7-8,few,TRBJ1-1,15,.
CASSIRLEAFF,TGTGCCAGCAGCATCAGGCTTGAAGCTTTCTTT,TRBV12-3/TRBV12-4,few,TRBJ1-1,11,.
CSGGVSTDTQYF,TGCAGTGGGGGGGTTAGCACAGATACGCAGTATTTT,TRBV20-1,.,TRBJ2-3,12,.
CATLRDRFSGNTIYF,TGTGCCACCCTACGGGACAGGTTCTCTGGAAACACCATATATTTT,TRBV2,few,TRBJ1-3,15,TRBD1
CASSYKDGEAFF,TGTGCCAGCAGTTATAAGGACGGCGAAGCTTTCTTT,TRBV6-6,.,TRBJ1-1,12,.
CASSLARRETQYF,TGTGCCAGCAGCTTAGCTCGTAGGGAGACCCAGTACTTC,TRBV7-6,few,TRBJ2-5,13,.
CASSLDKGGTGELFF,TGCGCCAGCAGCTTGGATAAAGGAGGGACCGGGGAGCTGTTTTTT,TRBV5-1,few,TRBJ2-2,15,.
CASSPGGYQPQHF,TGTGCCAGCAGTCCAGGGGGTTATCAGCCCCAGCATTTT,TRBV6-5,few,TRBJ1-5,13,TRBD1